This entry lists 31 T cell receptor beta chains sequenced from one sample in a study of cytomegalovirus exposure and HLA in healthy donors (dated by TCRdb to the late 2010s). Library preparation employed the immunoSEQ multiplex PCR assay. For the multiplex PCR, a mixture combining 60 forward primers for TCR Vbeta segments and 13 reverse primers for TCR Jbeta segments was used. TCRdb obtained this table from immuneACCESS and retained in-frame rearrangements with V and J assigned. These tables miss some clones; where compared with another copy, unresolved V genes account for less than half of the shortfall, and the remainder is unexplained. The sample records 95,000 to 120,000 clones, about four fifths of which are singletons. Of the sample, approximately 2.7% falls within the top ten clones. The source material was PBMCs. These receptors all stem from a woman under 30 in good health and CMV-seronegative.

This chain joins TRBV6-1 and TRBJ2-7; maybe TRBD1 (5 bases). V lost 2 bases, J lost 3 bases, and 14 bases lay in between. The CDR3 has 15 residues. Germline assignment: CDR1 MNHNS and CDR2 SASEGT. The CDR3 loop is CASSESAGLIYEQYF. CDR3 DNA sequence: TGTGCCAGCAGTGAATCGGCAGGGTTGATCTACGAGCAGTACTTC.

This rearrangement joins TRBV19 to TRBJ1-1, with TRBD1 matching 9 bases. CDR1 is LNHDA, CDR2 SQIVND, per germline (reference sequence). CDR3 size: 17 residues. Trimming at V came to 1 base and at J to 3 bases, leaving 9 bases not matched to a gene. This CDR3 is CASSIGRTGGVDTEAFF. In DNA, the CDR3 is TGTGCCAGTAGTATAGGAAGAACAGGGGGCGTGGACACTGAAGCTTTCTTT.

This clone was recorded once. The chain employs TRBV11-2 and TRBJ2-5; TRBD2 agrees at 11 bases. The CDR3 is made up of 16 amino acids. V dropped 3 bases and J dropped 5; count of bases not matched to a gene: 8. Per germline, CDR1 SGHAT and CDR2 FQNNGV. The CDR3 spells CASSFSSGRALETQYF. CDR3 coding DNA: TGTGCCAGCAGCTTCAGTAGCGGGAGGGCCTTGGAGACCCAGTACTTC.

This clone was counted a single time. The CDR3 loop reads CASRSTSGDTGELFF. CDR3 nucleotide sequence: TGTGCCAGCAGGTCGACTAGCGGGGATACCGGGGAGCTGTTTTTT. The chain links TRBV11-2 to TRBJ2-2; TRBD2 matches at 11 bases. The CDR3 has 15 residues. The V gene's germline CDR1 is SGHAT and CDR2 FQNNGV. V shed 6 bases, J shed 5 bases, and the junction held 5 bases outside the gene matches.

This chain joins TRBV7-9 and TRBJ2-1; D gene uncertain. The CDR3 loop spans 13 amino acids. Germline CDR1 reads SEHNR; CDR2 reads FQNEAQ (reference sequence). V lost 2 bases, J lost 12 bases, and 14 bases lay in between. DNA of the CDR3: TGTGCCAGCAGCTTATCAGGAAACGAAGTGCAGTTCTTC. Its protein product is CASSLSGNEVQFF.

CDR3 coding DNA: TGTGCCAGTAGGACGGGACTAGCGGGACTCCCAAATGAGCAGTTCTTC. Translating it yields CASRTGLAGLPNEQFF. The V call is TRBV19, the J call TRBJ2-1; 13 bases are a match to TRBD2. The germline CDR1 and CDR2 sequences are LNHDA and SQIVND (reference sequence). V gave up 6 bases and J gave up 7 bases; unmatched junction bases: 9. This CDR3 is 16 amino acids long.

This clone appeared a single time. The V gene is TRBV18, the J gene TRBJ2-5; no definite D call. V was cut by 2 bases and J by 2 bases, with 6 bases left in between. Per germline, CDR1 KGHSH and CDR2 LQKENI. The CDR3 totals 13 residues. The CDR3 DNA is TGTGCCAGCTCACCAAATCATCAAGAGACCCAGTACTTC. It yields the protein CASSPNHQETQYF. Complete variable domain (other parts from reference TRBV18 and TRBJ2-5): NAGVMQNPRHLVRRRGQEARLRCSPMKGHSHVYWYRQLPEEGLKFMVYLQKENIIDESGMPKERFSAEFPKEGPSILRIQQVVRGDSAAYFCASSPNHQETQYFGPGTRLLVL.

The V call is TRBV11-3, the J call TRBJ1-1; 7 positions match TRBD1. CDR3 size: 16 residues. Germline V lookup: CDR1 SGHNT, CDR2 YENEEA. V shed 7 bases and J 0 bases; nucleotides not matched to a gene: 11. The CDR3 DNA sequence: TGTGCCAGCACCTCGGACAGGAAATCCATGAACACTGAAGCTTTCTTT. Translating gives CASTSDRKSMNTEAFF. Full variable domain (remainder filled in from reference TRBV11-3 and TRBJ1-1): EAGVVQSPRYKIIEKKQPVAFWCNPISGHNTLYWYLQNLGQGPELLIRYENEEAVDDSQLPKDRFSAERLKGVDSTLKIQPAELGDSAVYLCASTSDRKSMNTEAFFGQGTRLTVV.

The V and J genes are TRBV19 and TRBJ1-2; D is ambiguous. The length of the CDR3 is 16 residues. CDR1 is LNHDA, CDR2 SQIVND, per germline (reference sequence). V was pared by 5 bases and J by 0 bases, with 16 bases between. The CDR3 coding sequence is TGTGCCAGTAGTCCGCGGTACACCGGGACTAACTATGGCTACACCTTC. It yields the protein CASSPRYTGTNYGYTF.

This clone was observed a few times. This CDR3 is also generated by other DNA sequences in the sample. The V call is TRBV28, the J call TRBJ2-7; D perhaps matches TRBD2 (5 bases). V gave up 7 bases and J gave up 3 bases, with 10 bases separating them. The CDR3 has 12 amino acids. Germline V gene sequence: CDR1 MDHEN, CDR2 SYDVKM. The CDR3 region is CASNSGNYEQYF. CDR3 DNA: TGTGCCAGCAACTCGGGGAACTACGAGCAGTACTTC.

Only a few counts were recorded for this clone. The rearrangement joins TRBV11-2 to TRBJ2-1; possibly TRBD2 for D (6 bases). V was trimmed by 5 bases and J by 7 bases, leaving 18 bases between them. The CDR3 runs 15 residues. CDR1 SGHAT and CDR2 FQNNGV come from the germline V gene. CDR3 sequence (DNA): TGTGCCAGCAGCCCCAGCACCGGGAGCGGAAATGAGCAGTTCTTC. Translated: CASSPSTGSGNEQFF.

This clone was seen a handful of times. V is TRBV27 and J is TRBJ2-7, with TRBD2 identical over 8 bases. The CDR3 is 13 amino acids. The V and J ends lost 5 bases and 3 bases, in that order; junction bases with no gene match: 3. Germline loops: CDR1 MNHEY, CDR2 SMNVEV (reference sequence). As DNA, the CDR3 is TGTGCCAGCAGTCTCAGCGGGAGCTACGAGCAGTACTTC. Translation gives CASSLSGSYEQYF.

V gene TRBV30 combines with J gene TRBJ1-2; D gene uncertain. The CDR3 sequence is 11 residues long. CDR1 and CDR2 from the germline V gene are GTSNPN and SVGIG (reference sequence). The V end was cut by 0 bases, the J end by 6 bases, with 5 bases between. DNA for the CDR3: TGTGCCTGGAGTGTAGAGGATGGCTACACCTTC. Translation: CAWSVEDGYTF. Full variable domain (remainder filled in from reference TRBV30 and TRBJ1-2): SQTIHQWPATLVQPVGSPLSLECTVEGTSNPNLYWYRQAAGRGLQLLFYSVGIGQISSEVPQNLSASRPQDRQFILSSKKLLLSDSGFYLCAWSVEDGYTFGSGTRLTVV.

The rearrangement links TRBV7-2 to TRBJ1-2; a weak D match, TRBD1 (6 bases). V gave up 2 bases and J gave up 8 bases, with 12 bases separating them. CDR1 is SGHTA and CDR2 is FQGNSA in the germline V gene. The CDR3 sequence is 13 residues long. The CDR3 bases are TGTGCCAGCAGCTTAACGGCAGGGGTAGGCTACACCTTC. Its translation: CASSLTAGVGYTF. The whole variable domain, remainder taken from reference TRBV7-2 and TRBJ1-2, is GAGVSQSPSNKVTEKGKDVELRCDPISGHTALYWYRQSLGQGLEFLIYFQGNSAPDKSGLPSDRFSAERTGGSVSTLTIQRTQQEDSAVYLCASSLTAGVGYTFGSGTRLTVV.

The genes are TRBV4-3 and TRBJ2-3; TRBD2 matches at 8 bases. Trimming removed 0 bases from V and 3 bases from J; junction bases left unmatched: 8. CDR1 is LGHNA and CDR2 is YSLEER in the germline V gene. The CDR3 extends over 17 amino acids. This CDR3 is CASSQDWGSGETDTQYF. The CDR3, as DNA: TGCGCCAGCAGCCAAGATTGGGGTAGCGGGGAAACAGATACGCAGTATTTT.

The chain has TRBV19 and TRBJ1-5; TRBD1 matches at 9 bases. Germline CDR1 reads LNHDA; CDR2 reads SQIVND (reference sequence). CDR3 length equals 14 residues. Germline trimming cut 7 bases from V and 4 bases from J; bases unmatched to any gene: 5. CDR3 nucleotide sequence: TGTGCCAGTACGTCGACAGGGGGAAATCAGCCCCAGCATTTT. Translated: CASTSTGGNQPQHF.

V usage is TRBV12-5 and J usage is TRBJ1-1; a possible D gene is TRBD1 (6 bases). Trimming pared 8 bases from V and 2 bases from J, leaving 9 bases between. CDR1 is LGHNT and CDR2 is FRNRAP in the germline V gene. CDR3 length equals 12 residues. Here the CDR3 reads CASQGFNTEAFF. Written as DNA, the CDR3 is TGTGCTAGTCAGGGGTTTAACACTGAAGCTTTCTTT.

The chain combines TRBV4-1 with TRBJ2-1; D unresolved. Per germline, CDR1 MGHRA and CDR2 YSYEKL. Trimming took 0 bases from V and 4 from J, leaving 7 bases between them. This CDR3 is built from 14 residues. CDR3 nucleotides: TGCGCCAGCAGCCAAGACTCGGTGTACAATGAGCAGTTCTTC. Its translation: CASSQDSVYNEQFF.

This chain links TRBV9 with TRBJ2-1; D not resolved. Trimming shortened V by 3 bases and J by 0 bases, and 4 bases separated the two germline ends. The V gene's germline CDR1 is SGDLS and CDR2 YYNGEE. The CDR3 sequence is 13 residues long. CDR3 residues: CASSDYSYNEQFF. The CDR3 DNA reads as TGTGCCAGCAGCGACTACTCCTACAATGAGCAGTTCTTC.

This chain's CDR3 is CASSARLAGAGELFF. The DNA for the CDR3 is TGTGCCAGCAGCGCCCGGCTAGCGGGAGCCGGGGAGCTGTTTTTT. V gene TRBV28 combines with J gene TRBJ2-2, with TRBD2 identical over 10 bases. Germline V gene data show CDR1 as MDHEN and CDR2 as SYDVKM. The trim removed 6 bases at V and 6 bases at J, leaving 7 bases unmatched. The CDR3 extends over 15 amino acids. Full variable domain (rest looked up from reference TRBV28 and TRBJ2-2): DVKVTQSSRYLVKRTGEKVFLECVQDMDHENMFWYRQDPGLGLRLIYFSYDVKMKEKGDIPEGYSVSREKKERFSLILESASTNQTSMYLCASSARLAGAGELFFGEGSRLTVL.

The chain recombines TRBV6-5 with TRBJ2-5, with D maybe TRBD1 (6 bases). The ends were cut back, 6 bases at V and 2 bases at J, with 16 bases in the middle. The CDR3 extends over 15 amino acids. Germline loops: CDR1 MNHEY, CDR2 SVGAGI. CDR3 sequence reads: CASSRVRTAQETQYF. In nucleotides, the CDR3 is TGTGCCAGCAGCCGAGTAAGGACAGCTCAAGAGACCCAGTACTTC.

This chain uses TRBV29-1 with TRBJ2-1; D not certain. Germline V gene lookup returns CDR1 SQVTM and CDR2 ANQGSEA. Trimming left V 0 bases short and J 6 bases short, with 9 bases between. The CDR3 covers 13 residues. The CDR3 DNA is TGCAGCGTTGAAGATCCCTGGGCCAATGAGCAGTTCTTC. Amino acids: CSVEDPWANEQFF.

This clone was detected once. The chain recombines TRBV4-2 with TRBJ2-5; 10 bases agree with TRBD2. Germline trimming cut 0 bases from V and 2 bases from J; bases unmatched to any gene: 6. This CDR3 is 17 amino acids long. Germline V lookup: CDR1 LGHNA, CDR2 YNFKEQ. This CDR3 reads CASSQDDGLAEQETQYF. The CDR3 nucleotides are TGTGCCAGCAGCCAAGATGACGGACTAGCGGAACAAGAGACCCAGTACTTC.

J is TRBJ1-2 and V is TRBV6-5, with a possible D match to TRBD1 (6 bases). V was cut by 0 bases and J by 6 bases, with 11 bases left in between. The CDR3 loop spans 14 amino acids. Looked up from germline, CDR1 is MNHEY and CDR2 is SVGAGI. CDR3 loop: CASSYSRGGDGYTF. In nucleotides, the CDR3 is TGTGCCAGCAGTTACTCGAGGGGGGGGGATGGCTACACCTTC.

The chain uses TRBV9 and TRBJ1-6; a possible D gene is TRBD1 (6 bases). The CDR3 consists of 15 residues. CDR1 is SGDLS, CDR2 YYNGEE, per germline. The ends were cut back, 0 bases at V and 8 bases at J, with 12 bases in the middle. The CDR3 loop is CASSVAGADYSPLHF. DNA of the CDR3: TGTGCCAGCAGCGTAGCAGGGGCAGATTATTCACCCCTCCACTTT.

The chain couples TRBV15 to TRBJ2-2; 7 bases are a match to TRBD2. Germline-derived CDR1 and CDR2 are LNHNV and YYDKDF (reference sequence). The CDR3 spans 17 residues. V gave up 0 bases and J gave up 5 bases; unmatched junction bases: 9. DNA for the CDR3: TGTGCCACCAGCAGAGAGGTATCGGGGGGAAAGACCGGGGAGCTGTTTTTT. It is translated as CATSREVSGGKTGELFF.

The chain couples TRBV6-1 to TRBJ2-7, with 7 bases aligning to TRBD1. Unmatched junction bases numbered 3, after V lost 4 bases and J lost 0 bases. CDR1 is MNHNS, CDR2 SASEGT, per germline. This CDR3 region has 14 residues. CDR3 sequence reads: CASSVGDSSYEQYF. The CDR3 DNA sequence: TGTGCCAGCAGTGTCGGGGACAGCTCCTACGAGCAGTACTTC.

This clone has just one count. The genes are TRBV28 and TRBJ2-5; tentative D call: TRBD1 (5 bases). Germline V gene data show CDR1 as MDHEN and CDR2 as SYDVKM. Trimming left V 6 bases short and J 5 bases short, with 10 bases between. The CDR3 length is 12 residues. Here the CDR3 DNA reads TGTGCCAGCAGGTCAGGGAAGGAGACCCAGTACTTC. Amino acids: CASRSGKETQYF.

The chain recombines TRBV14 with TRBJ2-3, with 8 bases that match TRBD2. The germline gives CDR1 SGHDN, CDR2 FVKESK. With V trimmed by 3 bases and J by 3 bases, 11 bases remained unmatched. The CDR3 loop spans 17 amino acids. CDR3: CASSHWGAGEETDTQYF. The DNA of the CDR3 is TGTGCCAGCAGCCATTGGGGAGCGGGAGAAGAAACAGATACGCAGTATTTT.

The sample holds one count of this clone. The V and J genes are TRBV11-1 and TRBJ2-7; TRBD2 is a possible D gene (6 bases). Germline V gene lookup returns CDR1 SGHAT and CDR2 FQDESV (reference sequence). The CDR3 has 13 residues. V lost 2 bases and J 5 bases, leaving 10 bases between the germline ends. The CDR3 spells CASSLNGGDEQYF. CDR3 in DNA: TGTGCCAGCAGCTTAAATGGAGGGGACGAGCAGTACTTC.

The chain has TRBV5-4 and TRBJ1-5; D gene uncertain. The germline gives CDR1 SGHNT, CDR2 YYREEE (reference sequence). This CDR3 contains 12 residues. Trimming left V 4 bases short and J 5 bases short, with 7 bases between. DNA of the CDR3: TGTGCCAGCAGCCTACTTGATCAGCCCCAGCATTTT. This encodes CASSLLDQPQHF.